The sequence of this TCR beta chain was determined in a study of blood T cell repertoires in COVID-19. Across the study: Spain, Italy and the United States supplied samples that represented acute and convalescent COVID-19. The cDNA or gDNA used as material had been derived from T cells, B-cell-depleted T cells, or PBMCs.

The V and J ends lost 5 bases and 6 bases respectively, with 11 bases between them. This CDR3 contains 13 residues. As processed by the authors: The authors estimated nucleated cell counts from reference gene primer amplification. Data came from immunoSEQ multiplex PCR; TCRdb stores just in-frame clones and leaves some out. V, J and clone size are taken as reported in that table, and D and trimming were inferred from the DNA itself. The table has about 440,000 clones, roughly 91% seen once. The material sequenced was peripheral blood. The chain has TRBV12-3 or TRBV12-4 and TRBJ2-1; D is undetermined. This clonotype was obtained from a woman in her twenties or thirties with acute or convalescent COVID-19. The CDR3 nucleotides are TGTGCCAGCAGTGCCGTCGGTAGCAATGAGCAGTTCTTC. Translation gives CASSAVGSNEQFF.